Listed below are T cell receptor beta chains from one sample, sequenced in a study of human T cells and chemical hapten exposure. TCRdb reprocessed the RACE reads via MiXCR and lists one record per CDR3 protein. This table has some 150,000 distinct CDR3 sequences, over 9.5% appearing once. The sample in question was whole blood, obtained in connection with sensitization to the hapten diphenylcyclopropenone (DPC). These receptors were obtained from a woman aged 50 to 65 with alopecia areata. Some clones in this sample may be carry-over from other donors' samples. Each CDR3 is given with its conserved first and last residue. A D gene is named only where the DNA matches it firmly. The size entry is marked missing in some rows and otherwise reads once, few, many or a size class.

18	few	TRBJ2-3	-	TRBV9	CASSPRTGSSGSTDTQYF	TGTGCCAGCAGCCCCCGGACAGGGTCTAGCGGAAGCACAGATACGCAGTATTTT
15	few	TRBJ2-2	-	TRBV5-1	CASSLVGPSVGELFF	TGCGCCAGCAGCTTGGTGGGCCCCTCGGTTGGGGAGCTGTTTTTT
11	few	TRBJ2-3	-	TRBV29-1	CSVVWGDTQYF	TGCAGCGTTGTATGGGGAGATACGCAGTATTTT
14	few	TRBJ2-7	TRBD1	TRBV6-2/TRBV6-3	CASSKQGASYEQYF	TGTGCCAGCAGTAAACAGGGGGCATCCTACGAGCAGTACTTC
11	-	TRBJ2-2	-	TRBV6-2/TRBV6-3	CASRTVGELFF	TGTGCCAGCAGAACAGTCGGGGAGCTGTTTTTT
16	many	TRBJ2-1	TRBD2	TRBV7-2	CASSPPGGRAGNEQFF	TGTGCCAGCAGCCCTCCGGGCGGGAGGGCAGGGAATGAGCAGTTCTTC
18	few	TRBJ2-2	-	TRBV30	CAWRKVGRRSTNTGELFF	TGTGCCTGGAGGAAAGTAGGCAGGAGGAGCACGAACACCGGGGAGCTGTTTTTT
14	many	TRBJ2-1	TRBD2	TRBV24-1	CATRAGGSANEQFF	TGTGCCACCCGAGCGGGAGGCTCCGCCAATGAGCAGTTCTTC
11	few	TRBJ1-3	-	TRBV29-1	CSVVNGNTIYF	TGCAGCGTTGTGAACGGAAACACCATATATTTT
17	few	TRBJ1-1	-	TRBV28	CASSLTTAGVDITEAFF	TGTGCCAGCAGTTTGACTACAGCAGGGGTTGATATCACTGAAGCTTTCTTT
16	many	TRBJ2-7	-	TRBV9	CASSPTVRVPAGEQYF	TGTGCCAGCAGCCCGACGGTGCGGGTCCCAGCGGGCGAGCAGTACTTC
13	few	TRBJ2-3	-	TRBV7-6	CASSVRWDNTQYF	TGTGCCAGCAGCGTTAGATGGGATAATACGCAGTATTTT
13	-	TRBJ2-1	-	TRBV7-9	CASSPAGNHEQFF	TGTGCCAGCAGCCCGGCGGGGAACCATGAGCAGTTCTTC
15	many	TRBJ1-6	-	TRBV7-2	CASSLVGGGNSPLHF	TGTGCCAGCAGCTTAGTTGGGGGGGGTAATTCACCCCTCCACTTT
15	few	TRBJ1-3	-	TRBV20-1	CSAREETGSGNTIYF	TGCAGTGCTAGAGAAGAGACAGGCTCTGGAAACACCATATATTTT
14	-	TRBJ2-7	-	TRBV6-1	CASRATGTNYEQYF	TGTGCCAGCAGGGCGACCGGGACAAACTACGAGCAGTACTTC
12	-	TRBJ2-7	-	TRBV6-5	CASSRGTSEQYF	TGTGCCAGCAGTCGCGGGACCTCCGAGCAGTACTTC
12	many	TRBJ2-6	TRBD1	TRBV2	CASSERDRVLTF	TGTGCCAGCAGTGAAAGGGACAGGGTCCTGACTTTC